This entry lists 29 T cell receptor beta chains sequenced from one sample in a study of T-cell reconstitution after alpha-beta-depleted transplantation in children. A library of TCRbeta sequences, prepared with unique molecular identifiers, was generated. TCRdb processed the PCR reads anew with MiXCR; each CDR3 protein has one entry. The data contain nearly 350,000 distinct CDR3 sequences, about a sixth of them singletons. The input for sequencing was PBMCs, mostly from graft donor cells, taken 360 days after TCRalphabeta/CD19-depleted stem cell transplant. Receptor source: a male patient between 2 and 10 years old who had a stem cell transplant for acute lymphoblastic leukemia, so the T cells may come from the graft donor.

This clonotype was detected ten times or more. The rearrangement links TRBV12-3 or TRBV12-4 to TRBJ1-3, with D perhaps matching TRBD1 (5 bases). Deletions cut 1 base from V and 9 bases from J, with 16 bases between. This CDR3 region has 15 residues. The CDR3 region is CASSLGAGTNSTIYF. In DNA form, the CDR3 reads TGTGCCAGCAGTTTAGGGGCAGGGACGAATAGCACCATATATTTT.

This clonotype turned up a few times. The V and J genes are TRBV28 and TRBJ2-1, with D possibly matching TRBD2 (6 bases). This CDR3 contains 14 residues. Looked up from germline, CDR1 is MDHEN and CDR2 is SYDVKM. V was pared by 8 bases and J by 8 bases, with 19 bases between. The CDR3 sequence: CASGATIWGDEQFF. Written as DNA, the CDR3 is TGTGCCAGCGGGGCAACGATTTGGGGGGATGAGCAGTTCTTC.

This clonotype was detected a few times. The chain has TRBV27 and TRBJ1-1, with D possibly TRBD1 on 5 matching bases. Germline V gene data show CDR1 as MNHEY and CDR2 as SMNVEV (reference sequence). The CDR3 is made up of 16 amino acids. V was shortened by 6 bases and J by 0 bases, with 17 bases between the two germline ends. The CDR3 is CASSYRRRGLNTEAFF. The DNA of the CDR3 is TGTGCCAGCAGCTATAGGAGGCGGGGCTTGAACACTGAAGCTTTCTTT.

The chain links TRBV5-5 to TRBJ2-1; 10 bases line up with TRBD2. Per germline, CDR1 SGHKS and CDR2 YYEKEE (reference sequence). With V trimmed by 0 bases and J by 4 bases, 7 bases remained unmatched. The CDR3 is made up of 17 amino acids. The CDR3 region is CASSLGLAGRRYNEQFF. The CDR3 DNA is TGTGCCAGCAGCTTGGGACTAGCGGGCCGCCGGTACAATGAGCAGTTCTTC. Supplemented by reference TRBV5-5 and TRBJ2-1, the full variable domain reads DAGVTQSPTHLIKTRGQQVTLRCSPISGHKSVSWYQQVLGQGPQFIFQYYEKEERGRGNFPDRFSARQFPNYSSELNVNALLLGDSALYLCASSLGLAGRRYNEQFFGPGTRLTVL.

The chain links TRBV5-6 to TRBJ2-5, with 11 bases identical to TRBD2. The CDR3 is made up of 14 amino acids. Germline-derived CDR1 and CDR2 are SGHDT and YYEEEE. J gave up 4 bases and V 6 bases, and 5 bases lay outside the gene matches. The CDR3 nucleotides read TGTGCCAGCACCCCTAGCGGGAGGTCAGAGACCCAGTACTTC. It encodes CASTPSGRSETQYF.

The table lists this clonotype with many counts. The chain joins TRBV29-1 to TRBJ1-5; perhaps TRBD1 as D (5 bases). Trimming shortened V by 5 bases and J by 4 bases, and 9 bases separated the two germline ends. The CDR3 totals 12 residues. CDR1 and CDR2 (germline): SQVTM, ANQGSEA. The CDR3: CSVKAGNQPQHF. CDR3 in DNA: TGCAGCGTTAAGGCAGGGAATCAGCCCCAGCATTTT.

This clonotype was found once. This sequence joins TRBV2 and TRBJ2-3; TRBD1 is a possible D gene (5 bases). The germline V gene encodes CDR1 SNHLY and CDR2 FYNNEI. The V end was cut by 6 bases, the J end by 4 bases, with 8 bases between. The CDR3 contains 12 residues. The CDR3 region has the DNA TGTGCCAGCAGAGTAGGGGCAGATACGCAGTATTTT. It codes for CASRVGADTQYF.

This clonotype was counted a few times. This CDR3 is CASSRLVASGFASTDTQYF. CDR3 in DNA: TGTGCCAGCAGCCGACTCGTGGCTAGCGGCTTTGCTAGCACAGATACGCAGTATTTT. The chain carries TRBV6-4 and TRBJ2-3, with 7 bases fitting TRBD2. Germline loops: CDR1 MRHNA, CDR2 SNTAGT. V was clipped by 6 bases and J by 0 bases; unmatched bases: 18. There are 19 residues in the CDR3.

This clonotype has a count of ten or more. The chain uses TRBV5-1 and TRBJ2-5, with 8 bases matching TRBD1. With V trimmed by 3 bases and J by 2 bases, 6 bases remained unmatched. The CDR3 contains 15 residues. The germline V gene has CDR1 SGHRS and CDR2 YFSETQ. CDR3 protein: CASSSYRGTQETQYF. The CDR3 nucleotides read TGCGCCAGCAGCTCATACAGGGGGACACAAGAGACCCAGTACTTC.

This clonotype has at least ten counts. This chain links TRBV7-2 with TRBJ2-3, with 11 bases identical to TRBD2. The CDR3 is made up of 16 amino acids. The V gene's germline CDR1 is SGHTA and CDR2 FQGNSA. V shed 5 bases and J 2 bases; nucleotides not matched to a gene: 6. The CDR3 DNA reads TGTGCCAGCAGCGTACGACTAGCGGGGATCACAGATACGCAGTATTTT. Protein product: CASSVRLAGITDTQYF.

This clonotype was counted only a few times. This rearrangement joins TRBV24-1 to TRBJ2-1; D is undetermined. The germline V gene encodes CDR1 KGHDR and CDR2 SFDVKD. The CDR3 contains 14 residues. Trimming cost V 3 bases and J 6 bases, with 11 bases left between them. CDR3 loop: CATSDPGLSNEQFF. DNA for the CDR3: TGTGCCACCAGTGATCCCGGGCTAAGCAATGAGCAGTTCTTC.

In its sample, this clonotype was seen a few times. The V gene is TRBV4-3, the J gene TRBJ2-2; 8 nucleotides line up with TRBD2. There are 16 residues in the CDR3. The V gene's germline CDR1 is LGHNA and CDR2 YSLEER. The V segment lost 4 bases and the J segment 4 bases; nucleotides outside the gene matches: 8. The CDR3 here is CASSPISGIGTGELFF. For the CDR3, the DNA is TGCGCCAGCAGCCCTATTAGCGGGATTGGCACCGGGGAGCTGTTTTTT.

This chain uses TRBV14 with TRBJ2-7; 10 nucleotides match TRBD1. Germline V gene lookup returns CDR1 SGHDN and CDR2 FVKESK. The CDR3 totals 16 residues. V was pared by 3 bases and J by 2 bases, with 7 bases of the junction left unmatched. In DNA, the CDR3 is TGTGCCAGCAGCCATTCCCGGGGACAGGGGACCTACGAGCAGTACTTC. This sequence encodes CASSHSRGQGTYEQYF.

There are many counts of this clonotype. The chain employs TRBV15 and TRBJ2-5; D is tentatively TRBD1 or TRBD2 (5 bases each). The CDR3 is made up of 15 amino acids. CDR1 and CDR2 from the germline V gene are LNHNV and YYDKDF (reference sequence). Trimming took 0 bases from V and 5 from J, leaving 13 bases between them. The CDR3 region is CATSRDRGAGETQYF. CDR3 nucleotide sequence: TGTGCCACCAGCAGAGATAGAGGGGCGGGTGAGACCCAGTACTTC.

This chain links TRBV4-1 with TRBJ2-1, with D tentatively TRBD2 (6 bases). V lost 3 bases and J lost 9, with 12 bases in between. The CDR3 spans 13 residues. Germline V lookup: CDR1 MGHRA, CDR2 YSYEKL. The CDR3 DNA reads TGCGCCAGCAGCCAGGTTAGCGGTCGTGAGCAGTTCTTC. This translates into CASSQVSGREQFF.

This clonotype has just a few counts. The rearrangement uses TRBV27 and TRBJ2-2; D possibly matches TRBD1 or TRBD2 (5 bases each). Germline assignment: CDR1 MNHEY and CDR2 SMNVEV (reference sequence). This CDR3 has 13 residues. V was shortened by 5 bases and J by 5 bases, with 9 bases between the two germline ends. CDR3 in DNA: TGTGCCAGCAGTCAAGGGGAGACCGGGGAGCTGTTTTTT. Amino acid sequence: CASSQGETGELFF.

This chain joins TRBV20-1 and TRBJ2-7, with a possible D match to TRBD2 (6 bases). The CDR3 covers 14 residues. The germline V gene has CDR1 DFQATT and CDR2 SNEGSKA (reference sequence). The V and J ends lost 6 bases and 1 base respectively, with 16 bases between them. The CDR3 is CSARLNGRSYEQYF. For the CDR3, the DNA is TGCAGTGCAAGACTAAACGGGAGATCCTACGAGCAGTACTTC.

This clonotype occurred many times. V is TRBV5-1 and J is TRBJ2-1; D might be TRBD1 (5 bases). V lost 4 bases, J lost 6 bases, and 14 bases lay in between. The CDR3 is 14 residues long. Germline V gene data show CDR1 as SGHRS and CDR2 as YFSETQ. CDR3 protein: CASSLPRQTNEQFF. The CDR3 DNA reads TGCGCCAGCAGCCTACCCCGACAGACCAATGAGCAGTTCTTC.

In this sample, this clonotype turned up a few times. The chain is built from TRBV21-1 and TRBJ2-6; the table's TRBD2 call for D was not verified on the DNA. TRBV21-1 is deemed a pseudogene. This CDR3 has 19 residues. CDR3 nucleotides: TGTGCCAGCAGCAATATAGCGGCTAGCGGGACATCTGGGGCCAACGTCCTGACTTTC. Protein sequence: CASSNIAASGTSGANVLTF.

A few counts support this clonotype. This chain connects TRBV10-1 to TRBJ2-7; perhaps TRBD2 as D (5 bases). The CDR3 covers 14 residues. The V end lost 2 bases, the J end lost 6 bases, and 14 bases lay between the germline ends. In germline, CDR1 is WNHNN, CDR2 SYGVQD (reference sequence). The CDR3: CASSEDHLAGEQYF. In DNA form, the CDR3 reads TGCGCCAGCAGTGAGGACCACTTGGCGGGCGAGCAGTACTTC.

The V gene is TRBV7-2, the J gene TRBJ1-5; no definite D call. CDR1 is SGHTA and CDR2 is FQGNSA in the germline V gene. V lost 0 bases to trimming and J lost 0 bases, with 6 bases between them. This CDR3 is built from 15 residues. CDR3 bases: TGTGCCAGCAGCTTAGCGTACCTTAGCAATCAGCCCCAGCATTTT. Its translation: CASSLAYLSNQPQHF.

This chain connects TRBV30 to TRBJ1-6; 8 bases are a match to TRBD1. This CDR3 region has 15 residues. Germline loops: CDR1 GTSNPN, CDR2 SVGIG (reference sequence). The ends lost 6 bases at V and 10 bases at J; junction bases unmatched: 14. The CDR3 here is CACQAGGQGGSPLHF. The CDR3 DNA reads TGTGCCTGCCAAGCTGGAGGACAGGGCGGATCACCCCTCCACTTT.

The rearrangement uses TRBV5-1 and TRBJ2-7; the D is unclear. Germline lookup yields CDR1 SGHRS and CDR2 YFSETQ. The V end was cut by 7 bases, the J end by 0 bases, with 11 bases between. There are 13 residues in the CDR3. The CDR3 DNA sequence: TGCGCCAGCGGCCCAGATAGCTCCTACGAGCAGTACTTC. Translated: CASGPDSSYEQYF.

The J gene is TRBJ1-4, the V gene TRBV7-9; the D is unclear. The V end was cut by 1 base, the J end by 0 bases, with 9 bases between. The CDR3 consists of 16 residues. In germline, CDR1 is SEHNR, CDR2 FQNEAQ (reference sequence). The chain's CDR3 is CASSLGVTPTNEKLFF. The CDR3 DNA sequence: TGTGCCAGCAGCTTAGGCGTCACCCCAACTAATGAAAAACTGTTTTTT.

The genes are TRBV4-1 and TRBJ2-5; D may be TRBD1 or TRBD2 (5 bases each). CDR1 and CDR2 (germline): MGHRA, YSYEKL. The CDR3 has 13 amino acids. V shed 6 bases and J shed 2 bases, with 10 bases lying between them. The CDR3 loop reads CASSRGTQETQYF. The CDR3 DNA reads TGCGCCAGCAGTCGAGGGACGCAAGAGACCCAGTACTTC.

This chain uses TRBV24-1 with TRBJ2-1; the D is unclear. The CDR3 extends over 14 amino acids. Germline CDR1 KGHDR, CDR2 SFDVKD. V lost 0 bases, J lost 6 bases, and 8 bases lay in between. The CDR3 DNA sequence: TGTGCCACCAGTGATTTGCGACACGGCAATGAGCAGTTCTTC. Translating it yields CATSDLRHGNEQFF.

This clonotype was seen only a few times. This chain links TRBV5-1 with TRBJ1-1, with TRBD1 matching over 7 bases. CDR3 length: 16 amino acids. Per the germline V gene, CDR1 is SGHRS and CDR2 is YFSETQ. Germline trimming cut 0 bases from V and 1 base from J; bases unmatched to any gene: 6. The CDR3 is CASSLAPGQTNTEAFF. The CDR3 DNA reads TGCGCCAGCAGCTTGGCCCCGGGACAGACGAACACTGAAGCTTTCTTT.

This clonotype was seen more than once but under ten times. V usage is TRBV9 and J usage is TRBJ2-3, with 7 bases lining up with TRBD2. The CDR3 totals 14 residues. V shed 4 bases, J shed 4 bases, and the junction held 6 bases outside the gene matches. Per the germline V gene, CDR1 is SGDLS and CDR2 is YYNGEE. CDR3 in amino acids: CASSPGRWADTQYF. CDR3 bases: TGTGCCAGCAGCCCCGGGAGGTGGGCAGATACGCAGTATTTT.

This clonotype was detected a few times. The V call is TRBV28, the J call TRBJ1-2; D not certain. The CDR3 is made up of 12 amino acids. The V end was cut by 2 bases, the J end by 7 bases, with 8 bases between. The germline gives CDR1 MDHEN, CDR2 SYDVKM. CDR3 sequence: CASSLQAGGYTF. In DNA form, the CDR3 reads TGTGCCAGCAGTTTACAGGCGGGTGGCTACACCTTC.